The 17 T cell receptor beta chains presented below share a single source sample, sequenced in a study of Ad26.COV2.S vaccination and SARS-CoV-2 variants (dated by TCRdb to the early 2020s). The treatment or condition label corresponds to: around 19 received Ad26.COV2.S at low or high dose, single or two shots; 5 received placebo; per-sample allocation not given. Repertoires of vaccine and placebo recipients were sequenced from samples taken on day 63 after the first injection. The method behind the library was the immunoSEQ multiplex PCR assay. Entries here come from immuneACCESS through TCRdb and include only in-frame sequences with V and J called. Some clones fail to appear in such tables; in the studies checked, an unresolved V gene covers under half of the shortfall, and the cause of the remainder is unknown. The sample contains about 440,000 clones, 80% to 95% of them found a single time. Clones ranked in the top ten supply about 4.4% of the sample.

This material consisted of peripheral blood, taken in a trial of Ad26.COV2.S vaccine versus placebo. The source is a person aged 18-60 years who received the Ad26.COV2.S COVID-19 vaccine or a placebo.

The V and J genes are TRBV30 and TRBJ2-1; D not certain. The CDR3 length is 13 residues. Germline loops: CDR1 GTSNPN, CDR2 SVGIG (reference sequence). V was trimmed by 0 bases and J by 6 bases, leaving 9 bases between them. CDR3 coding DNA: TGTGCCTGGAGTGTCCAGAAGGGCAATGAGCAGTTCTTC. It translates to CAWSVQKGNEQFF.

The chain couples TRBV7-9 to TRBJ2-2, with 9 bases matching TRBD2. With V trimmed by 0 bases and J by 4 bases, 6 bases remained unmatched. The germline V gene encodes CDR1 SEHNR and CDR2 FQNEAQ (reference sequence). The CDR3 is made up of 17 amino acids. This CDR3 is CASSLAALAGRTGELFF. CDR3 nucleotide sequence: TGTGCCAGCAGCTTAGCGGCGCTAGCGGGACGCACCGGGGAGCTGTTTTTT.

J is TRBJ2-1 and V is TRBV5-4, with D maybe TRBD2 (5 bases). This CDR3 spans 17 amino acids. Per germline, CDR1 SGHNT and CDR2 YYREEE (reference sequence). Trimming stripped 4 bases from V and 0 bases from J, with 17 bases between. CDR3 amino acids: CASSRGWELSSYNEQFF. CDR3 sequence (DNA): TGTGCCAGCAGCCGAGGGTGGGAGCTTAGCTCCTACAATGAGCAGTTCTTC.

This rearrangement joins TRBV6-2 or TRBV6-3 to TRBJ2-1; TRBD2 might be the D (6 bases). Trimming removed 3 bases at V and 4 bases at J, with 22 bases between. There are 18 residues in the CDR3. CDR1 is MNHEY, CDR2 SVGEGT, per germline. CDR3 sequence: CASSYGGTGRLYYNEQFF. CDR3 sequence (DNA): TGTGCCAGCAGTTATGGAGGGACGGGTCGCCTCTATTACAATGAGCAGTTCTTC.

The chain employs TRBV14 and TRBJ2-7, with D maybe TRBD1 (5 bases). Trimming removed 0 bases at V and 3 bases at J, with 15 bases between. Germline-derived CDR1 and CDR2 are SGHDN and FVKESK. There are 16 residues in the CDR3. The DNA of the CDR3 is TGTGCCAGCAGCCAAGATCCGCTGGCAGGGATCTACGAGCAGTACTTC. Translation gives CASSQDPLAGIYEQYF. Based on the CDR3 plus reference TRBV14 and TRBJ2-7, the full variable domain is EAGVTQFPSHSVIEKGQTVTLRCDPISGHDNLYWYRRVMGKEIKFLLHFVKESKQDESGMPNNRFLAERTGGTYSTLKVQPAELEDSGVYFCASSQDPLAGIYEQYFGPGTRLTVT.

The V gene is TRBV19, the J gene TRBJ2-1; maybe TRBD2 (5 bases). Deletions cut 8 bases from V and 0 bases from J, with 14 bases between. CDR1 and CDR2 (germline): LNHDA, SQIVND (reference sequence). The CDR3 covers 15 residues. The CDR3 DNA is TGTGCCAGTCAAAAGACTACGAGCTCCTACAATGAGCAGTTCTTC. Its translation is CASQKTTSSYNEQFF.

This chain links TRBV5-1 with TRBJ2-7, with 12 bases that match TRBD2. The CDR3 has 18 residues. The germline gives CDR1 SGHRS, CDR2 YFSETQ. V was pared by 0 bases and J by 1 base, with 8 bases of the junction left unmatched. CDR3 amino acids: CASSLVLAGGPDSYEQYF. The CDR3 DNA is TGCGCCAGCAGCTTGGTGCTAGCGGGAGGGCCGGATTCCTACGAGCAGTACTTC.

The rearrangement links TRBV24-1 to TRBJ1-6; D gene unclear. The V end was cut by 5 bases, the J end by 3 bases, with 13 bases between. The V gene's germline CDR1 is KGHDR and CDR2 SFDVKD. This CDR3 has 16 amino acids. The CDR3 sequence: CATSVIDPCYNSPLHF. CDR3 in DNA: TGTGCCACCAGTGTCATTGACCCCTGCTATAATTCACCCCTCCACTTT.

This clone appeared once. The rearrangement joins TRBV7-8 to TRBJ1-1, with a possible D match to TRBD1 (6 bases). Trimming removed 6 bases from V and 3 bases from J, with 11 bases in between. Germline CDR1 reads SGHVS; CDR2 reads FQNEAQ. The CDR3 is made up of 13 amino acids. Here the CDR3 reads CASSPGTYTEAFF. The CDR3 DNA reads as TGTGCCAGCAGTCCCGGGACATACACTGAAGCTTTCTTT.

The chain couples TRBV5-4 to TRBJ2-2; D is unresolved. Germline assignment: CDR1 SGHNT and CDR2 YYREEE (reference sequence). The CDR3 is made up of 15 amino acids. The ends were cut back, 4 bases at V and 2 bases at J, with 12 bases in the middle. CDR3 residues: CASSPKGLNTGELFF. The CDR3 DNA reads TGTGCCAGCAGCCCAAAGGGATTAAACACCGGGGAGCTGTTTTTT.

The rearrangement links TRBV5-1 to TRBJ2-2; the match to TRBD1 covers 7 bases. Germline V gene sequence: CDR1 SGHRS, CDR2 YFSETQ. CDR3 length equals 16 residues. The junction had 8 bases not matched to a gene; V was cut back by 2 bases and J by 4 bases. In DNA, the CDR3 is TGCGCCAGCAGCTTATCAGGGGGACGGGGCACCGGGGAGCTGTTTTTT. It codes for CASSLSGGRGTGELFF.

This clone was observed a handful of times. The chain uses TRBV19 and TRBJ2-7; perhaps TRBD1 as D (6 bases). The CDR3 length is 13 residues. Per germline, CDR1 LNHDA and CDR2 SQIVND (reference sequence). Trimming took off 4 bases at V and 3 bases at J, with 10 bases between the two ends. CDR3 protein: CASSRGQNYEQYF. Written as DNA, the CDR3 is TGTGCCAGTAGTAGAGGACAGAACTACGAGCAGTACTTC.

This chain links TRBV27 with TRBJ2-7; 8 bases fit TRBD2. The CDR3 totals 17 residues. Trimming cost V 3 bases and J 6 bases; bases outside gene matches: 16. CDR1 and CDR2 from the germline V gene are MNHEY and SMNVEV (reference sequence). CDR3 in amino acids: CASSFARWGGRRVEQYF. The CDR3 coding sequence is TGTGCCAGCAGTTTTGCGCGGTGGGGCGGGAGGAGAGTCGAGCAGTACTTC.

This clone has only a few counts. The chain joins TRBV2 to TRBJ1-6; a weak D match, TRBD1 (6 bases). Per the germline V gene, CDR1 is SNHLY and CDR2 is FYNNEI. Trimming pared 6 bases from V and 9 bases from J, leaving 9 bases between. This CDR3 is built from 12 residues. The CDR3 nucleotides read TGTGCCAGCAGCCCCAGGGGTTCACCCCTCCACTTT. Residues: CASSPRGSPLHF.

This chain links TRBV6-5 with TRBJ2-1, with a possible D match to TRBD2 (6 bases). Germline V gives CDR1 MNHEY, CDR2 SVGAGI. The CDR3 runs to 14 residues. V lost 6 bases and J 2 bases, leaving 11 bases between the germline ends. The CDR3 here is CASRISGAYNEQFF. CDR3 in DNA: TGTGCCAGCAGGATTAGCGGAGCCTACAATGAGCAGTTCTTC.

V usage is TRBV7-6 and J usage is TRBJ2-6, with D possibly TRBD1 on 5 matching bases. The germline V and J ends were trimmed by 5 bases and 0 bases, with 23 bases remaining between them. Germline V lookup: CDR1 SGHVS, CDR2 FNYEAQ. This CDR3 is built from 20 residues. CDR3 bases: TGTGCCAGCAGCCCCTCAGGGCCCCAACTCCTACGCTCTGGGGCCAACGTCCTGACTTTC. Translation: CASSPSGPQLLRSGANVLTF.

The chain employs TRBV18 and TRBJ2-5; possible D gene TRBD1, 5 bases. V was pared by 3 bases and J by 5 bases, with 16 bases between. Per the germline V gene, CDR1 is KGHSH and CDR2 is LQKENI. The length of the CDR3 is 15 residues. The CDR3 region has the DNA TGTGCCAGCTCACCGATGGCAGGGTTTAGGGAGACCCAGTACTTC. Protein product: CASSPMAGFRETQYF.